The 25 T cell receptor beta chains in this list originate from one sample, sequenced in a study of blood T cell repertoires in COVID-19. The assay was immunoSEQ multiplex PCR, and TCRdb's table has in-frame clones only and misses some. The top ten clones hold 3.9% of a sample with under 400,000 clones, roughly nine tenths of them seen once. Input material: peripheral blood. The receptor set was obtained from an older woman with COVID-19, enrolled during active disease.

The chain carries TRBV12-3 or TRBV12-4 and TRBJ2-6; D remains unclear. This CDR3 has 13 amino acids. Deletions cut 3 bases from V and 3 bases from J, with 3 bases between. CDR3 loop: CASSFRGANVLTF. CDR3 bases: TGTGCCAGCAGTTTCCGTGGGGCCAACGTCCTGACTTTC.

The chain couples TRBV7-9 to TRBJ1-6; weak D call: TRBD1 (5 bases). V was clipped by 3 bases and J by 7 bases, with 13 bases between them. Germline V gene lookup returns CDR1 SEHNR and CDR2 FQNEAQ (reference sequence). The CDR3 has 15 residues. The CDR3 DNA is TGTGCCAGCAGCTTGGGGCTGCAGAACAATTCACCCCTCCACTTT. It translates to CASSLGLQNNSPLHF.

The genes are TRBV7-8 and TRBJ2-1; 7 bases are shared with TRBD2. This CDR3 comprises 17 residues. The germline CDR1 and CDR2 sequences are SGHVS and FQNEAQ. V lost 5 bases to trimming and J lost 3 bases; unmatched junction nucleotides: 13. Written as DNA, the CDR3 is TGTGCCAGCAGCCCAAAGGGAGGGCAGCTATTCTACAATGAGCAGTTCTTC. Translation gives CASSPKGGQLFYNEQFF.

The chain links TRBV7-3 to TRBJ1-1; tentative D call: TRBD1 (6 bases). The CDR3 spans 15 residues. The V end was cut by 0 bases, the J end by 5 bases, with 13 bases between. CDR1 is SGHTA and CDR2 is FQGTGA in the germline V gene. CDR3 nucleotides: TGTGCCAGCAGCTTAACCCCACAGGGAGGGACTGAAGCTTTCTTT. Translated: CASSLTPQGGTEAFF.

The J gene is TRBJ2-5, the V gene TRBV4-2, with 8 nucleotides matching TRBD2. CDR3 length: 16 residues. V was pared by 1 base and J by 2 bases, with 6 bases of the junction left unmatched. CDR1 is LGHNA and CDR2 is YNFKEQ in the germline V gene. The CDR3 sequence is CASSQGGASGQETQYF. CDR3 DNA sequence: TGTGCCAGCAGCCAAGGGGGGGCTAGCGGGCAAGAGACCCAGTACTTC.

The chain carries TRBV7-9 and TRBJ1-4; D gene ambiguous. The V gene lost 5 bases and the J gene lost 3 bases, with 19 bases spanning the gap. Germline V gene sequence: CDR1 SEHNR, CDR2 FQNEAQ (reference sequence). The CDR3 covers 17 residues. The CDR3 nucleotides read TGTGCCAGCAGCCGGACCAGCGGACCGGCAGCTAATGAAAAACTGTTTTTT. It translates to CASSRTSGPAANEKLFF.

The V and J genes are TRBV7-9 and TRBJ1-1; 9 bases match TRBD1. The germline CDR1 and CDR2 sequences are SEHNR and FQNEAQ (reference sequence). The CDR3 is 14 amino acids. Trimming cost V 3 bases and J 4 bases; bases outside gene matches: 3. CDR3 residues: CASSFTGGITEAFF. CDR3 bases: TGTGCCAGCAGCTTCACAGGGGGCATCACTGAAGCTTTCTTT.

V usage is TRBV11-2 and J usage is TRBJ1-1; possibly TRBD1 for D (5 bases). In germline, CDR1 is SGHAT, CDR2 FQNNGV. The V end was cut by 3 bases, the J end by 1 base, with 15 bases between. The CDR3 is made up of 16 amino acids. The CDR3 sequence is CASSLEMGRKNTEAFF. The CDR3 coding sequence is TGTGCCAGCAGCTTGGAAATGGGGCGGAAGAACACTGAAGCTTTCTTT.

This chain connects TRBV19 to TRBJ2-3; TRBD2 aligns across 10 bases. The germline V gene encodes CDR1 LNHDA and CDR2 SQIVND (reference sequence). With V trimmed by 4 bases and J by 0 bases, 4 bases remained unmatched. The CDR3 consists of 16 residues. The CDR3 sequence is CASSRLAGGSTDTQYF. The CDR3, as DNA: TGTGCCAGTAGTAGATTAGCGGGGGGAAGCACAGATACGCAGTATTTT.

The chain carries TRBV19 and TRBJ1-4, with 8 bases identical to TRBD1. Germline V gene sequence: CDR1 LNHDA, CDR2 SQIVND (reference sequence). V shed 5 bases, J shed 4 bases, and the junction held 6 bases outside the gene matches. This CDR3 is 15 amino acids long. The CDR3 is CASSSRGLSNEKLFF. The CDR3 DNA is TGTGCCAGTAGTTCCAGGGGGCTGAGTAATGAAAAACTGTTTTTT.

V is TRBV5-1 and J is TRBJ1-1; 7 bases line up with TRBD1. CDR1 is SGHRS and CDR2 is YFSETQ in the germline V gene. With V trimmed by 2 bases and J by 0 bases, 4 bases remained unmatched. CDR3 size: 15 residues. The CDR3: CASSLMGQLNTEAFF. Written as DNA, the CDR3 is TGCGCCAGCAGCTTAATGGGACAGTTGAACACTGAAGCTTTCTTT.

V usage is TRBV5-1 and J usage is TRBJ1-2, with 7 bases fitting TRBD1. With 4 bases clipped from V and 0 bases from J, the junction kept 9 bases outside the gene matches. Germline V gene sequence: CDR1 SGHRS, CDR2 YFSETQ. This CDR3 has 16 amino acids. CDR3 amino acids: CASSPGTASANYGYTF. CDR3 bases: TGCGCCAGCAGCCCCGGGACAGCGAGTGCTAACTATGGCTACACCTTC.

The V gene is TRBV27, the J gene TRBJ1-1; 9 nucleotides line up with TRBD1. V shed 5 bases and J 1 base; nucleotides not matched to a gene: 2. This CDR3 comprises 14 residues. Germline values: CDR1 MNHEY, CDR2 SMNVEV (reference sequence). CDR3 in amino acids: CASSRQGENTEAFF. The DNA for the CDR3 is TGTGCCAGCAGTCGACAGGGGGAGAACACTGAAGCTTTCTTT.

This chain links TRBV7-9 with TRBJ1-1; D gene ambiguous. Germline V gene lookup returns CDR1 SEHNR and CDR2 FQNEAQ (reference sequence). The CDR3 sequence is 15 residues long. V dropped 1 base and J dropped 11 bases, with 20 bases sitting between them. In DNA, the CDR3 is TGTGCCAGCAGCTTAGTTCAAGGGCGGGGTTCTAGGGCTTTCTTT. It encodes CASSLVQGRGSRAFF.

This clone was observed a single time. The chain combines TRBV18 with TRBJ1-1; D is perhaps TRBD1 (6 bases). V was pared by 1 base and J by 11 bases, with 11 bases between. Per the germline V gene, CDR1 is KGHSH and CDR2 is LQKENI. The CDR3 sequence is 12 residues long. CDR3 DNA: TGTGCCAGCTCACCACAGAGGGGGTTTGCTTTCTTT. Protein product: CASSPQRGFAFF.

V gene TRBV25-1 combines with J gene TRBJ1-1; D is undetermined. V shed 5 bases and J shed 7 bases, with 14 bases lying between them. Germline lookup yields CDR1 MGHDK and CDR2 SYGVNS. The CDR3 length is 13 residues. The CDR3 loop reads CASSRPGRGEAFF. CDR3 sequence (DNA): TGTGCCAGCAGTAGGCCCGGTCGGGGTGAAGCTTTCTTT.

This CDR3 reads CASSRRTSGGAGYNEQFF. The CDR3 coding sequence is TGTGCCAGCAGCCGCCGGACTAGCGGGGGGGCCGGCTACAATGAGCAGTTCTTC. The chain joins TRBV14 to TRBJ2-1; 15 bases line up with TRBD2. V lost 4 bases and J lost 3; bases outside the gene matches: 7. This CDR3 contains 18 residues. CDR1 is SGHDN, CDR2 FVKESK, per germline.

V and J are TRBV10-3 and TRBJ1-2, with 9 positions matching TRBD1. Germline V CDR1 and CDR2: ENHRY, SYGVKD. The length of the CDR3 is 14 residues. Losses at the gene ends were 4 bases for V and 8 bases for J; bases not matched to a gene: 8. The CDR3 loop is CAISGSQGARGYTF. The CDR3 nucleotides read TGTGCCATCAGTGGGTCACAGGGGGCGAGGGGCTACACCTTC.

The chain joins TRBV5-1 to TRBJ1-5; maybe TRBD1 (6 bases). The V gene lost 4 bases and the J gene lost 4 bases, with 15 bases spanning the gap. Germline V lookup: CDR1 SGHRS, CDR2 YFSETQ. This CDR3 has 15 residues. CDR3 in amino acids: CASSAQGFLNQPQHF. The DNA of the CDR3 is TGCGCCAGCAGCGCTCAGGGGTTCCTTAATCAGCCCCAGCATTTT. The full variable domain, its missing parts supplied by reference TRBV5-1 and TRBJ1-5, is KAGVTQTPRYLIKTRGQQVTLSCSPISGHRSVSWYQQTPGQGLQFLFEYFSETQRNKGNFPGRFSGRQFSNSRSEMNVSTLELGDSALYLCASSAQGFLNQPQHFGDGTRLSIL.

This chain links TRBV9 with TRBJ1-5; D may be TRBD1 (5 bases). The CDR3 has 12 amino acids. With 5 bases removed from V and 5 bases from J, the gap between germline ends came to 8 bases. Germline CDR1 is SGDLS and CDR2 is YYNGEE. CDR3 sequence reads: CASSRGDQPQHF. The DNA of the CDR3 is TGTGCCAGCAGTCGGGGGGATCAGCCCCAGCATTTT.

The V and J genes are TRBV7-6 and TRBJ2-2; 11 bases are shared with TRBD1. CDR3 length: 17 residues. The germline gives CDR1 SGHVS, CDR2 FNYEAQ. V gave up 1 base and J gave up 5 bases; unmatched junction bases: 6. The CDR3 reads CASSLGTGGAVTGELFF. CDR3 in DNA: TGTGCCAGCAGCTTAGGGACAGGGGGCGCAGTGACCGGGGAGCTGTTTTTT. The full variable domain, in which reference TRBV7-6 and TRBJ2-2 provide the parts outside the CDR3, is GAGVSQSPRYKVTKRGQDVALRCDPISGHVSLYWYRQALGQGPEFLTYFNYEAQQDKSGLPNDRFSAERPEGSISTLTIQRTEQRDSAMYRCASSLGTGGAVTGELFFGEGSRLTVL.

This chain connects TRBV7-3 to TRBJ2-1; TRBD2 agrees at 8 bases. Germline V gives CDR1 SGHTA, CDR2 FQGTGA. V shed 0 bases and J 8 bases; nucleotides not matched to a gene: 3. The CDR3 spans 14 residues. The CDR3 is CASSLTGLVDEQFF. CDR3 DNA sequence: TGTGCCAGCAGCTTAACGGGACTAGTCGATGAGCAGTTCTTC.

A remark on this clone: The sample carries other DNA sequences with the same CDR3. This rearrangement joins TRBV5-5 to TRBJ1-1; D remains ambiguous. V was pared by 2 bases and J by 1 base, with 3 bases between. Germline V gene data show CDR1 as SGHKS and CDR2 as YYEKEE (reference sequence). CDR3 length: 12 residues. The DNA for the CDR3 is TGTGCCAGCAGCTTAGCGAACACTGAAGCTTTCTTT. Encoded protein: CASSLANTEAFF.

This clone was recorded only once. This chain joins TRBV7-3 and TRBJ2-1, with a weak D call TRBD1 (6 bases). The CDR3 is 19 amino acids. Germline CDR1 is SGHTA and CDR2 is FQGTGA. Trimming removed 5 bases at V and 15 bases at J, with 38 bases between. Here the CDR3 DNA reads TGTGCCAGCAGCCCCCAGAACTCTTCCGGGACACGGTACCTTGGAGCTGGGTTCTTC. Its translation: CASSPQNSSGTRYLGAGFF.

The rearrangement uses TRBV10-2 and TRBJ1-1; weak D call: TRBD1 (5 bases). The CDR3 contains 13 residues. Germline V gene sequence: CDR1 WSHSY, CDR2 SAAADI. Trimming removed 6 bases at V and 1 base at J, with 9 bases between. The CDR3 nucleotides are TGCGCCAGCAGCTCTACAGGGAACACTGAAGCTTTCTTT. Translation: CASSSTGNTEAFF.